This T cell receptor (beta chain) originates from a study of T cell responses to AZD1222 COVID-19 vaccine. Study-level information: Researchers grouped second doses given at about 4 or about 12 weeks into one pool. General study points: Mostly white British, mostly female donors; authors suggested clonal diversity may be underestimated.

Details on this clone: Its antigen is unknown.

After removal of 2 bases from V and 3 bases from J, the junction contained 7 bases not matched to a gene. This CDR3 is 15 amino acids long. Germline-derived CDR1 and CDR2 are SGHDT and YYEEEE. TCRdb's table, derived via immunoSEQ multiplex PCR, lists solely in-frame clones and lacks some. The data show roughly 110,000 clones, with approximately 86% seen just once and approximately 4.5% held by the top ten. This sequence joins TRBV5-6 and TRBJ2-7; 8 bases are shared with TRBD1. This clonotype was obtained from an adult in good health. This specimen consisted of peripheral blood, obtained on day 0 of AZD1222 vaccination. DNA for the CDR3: TGTGCCAGCAGCTTATGGACAGGGACCTTCTACGAGCAGTACTTC. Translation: CASSLWTGTFYEQYF.